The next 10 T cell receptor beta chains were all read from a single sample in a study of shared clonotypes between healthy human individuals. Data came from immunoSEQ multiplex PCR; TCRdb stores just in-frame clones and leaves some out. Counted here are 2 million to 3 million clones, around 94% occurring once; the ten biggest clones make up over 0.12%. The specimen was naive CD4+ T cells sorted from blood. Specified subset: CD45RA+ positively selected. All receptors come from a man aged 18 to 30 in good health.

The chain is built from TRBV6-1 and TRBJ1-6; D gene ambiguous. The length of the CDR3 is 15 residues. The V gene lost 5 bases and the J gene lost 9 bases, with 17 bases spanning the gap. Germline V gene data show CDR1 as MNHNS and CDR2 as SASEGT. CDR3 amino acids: CASSIGLSTPSPLHF. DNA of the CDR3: TGTGCCAGCAGTATTGGCCTCTCCACCCCTTCACCCCTCCACTTT.

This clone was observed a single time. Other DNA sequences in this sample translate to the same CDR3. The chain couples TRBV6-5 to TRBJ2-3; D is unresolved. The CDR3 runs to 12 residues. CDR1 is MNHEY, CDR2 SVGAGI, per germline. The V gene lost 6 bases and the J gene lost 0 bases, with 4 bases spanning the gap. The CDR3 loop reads CASRSSTDTQYF. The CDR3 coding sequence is TGTGCCAGCAGGTCTAGCACAGATACGCAGTATTTT.

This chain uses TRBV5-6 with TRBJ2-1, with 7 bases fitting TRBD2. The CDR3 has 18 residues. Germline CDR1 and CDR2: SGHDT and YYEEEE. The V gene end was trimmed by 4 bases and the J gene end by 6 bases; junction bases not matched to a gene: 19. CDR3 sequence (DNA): TGTGCCAGCAGCCGCGGGATAGCGGGCCGACGTGAGGGCAATGAGCAGTTCTTC. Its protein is CASSRGIAGRREGNEQFF.

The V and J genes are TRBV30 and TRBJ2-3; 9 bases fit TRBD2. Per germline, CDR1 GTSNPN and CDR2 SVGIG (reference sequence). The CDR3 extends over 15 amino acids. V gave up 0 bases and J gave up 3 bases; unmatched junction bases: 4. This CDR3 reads CAWSVWAGGTDTQYF. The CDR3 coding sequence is TGTGCCTGGAGTGTATGGGCGGGAGGGACAGATACGCAGTATTTT.

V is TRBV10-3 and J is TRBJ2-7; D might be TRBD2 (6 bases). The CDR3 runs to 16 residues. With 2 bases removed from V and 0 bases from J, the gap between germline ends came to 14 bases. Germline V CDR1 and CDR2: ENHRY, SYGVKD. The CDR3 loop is CAISEPGDGSSYEQYF. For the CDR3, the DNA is TGTGCCATCAGTGAGCCTGGGGACGGGAGCTCCTACGAGCAGTACTTC.

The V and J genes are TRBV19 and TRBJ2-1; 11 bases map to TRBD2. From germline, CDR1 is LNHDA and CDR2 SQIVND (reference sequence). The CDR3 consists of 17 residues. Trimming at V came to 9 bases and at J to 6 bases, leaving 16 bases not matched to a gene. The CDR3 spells CASQKGLAGGVFNEQFF. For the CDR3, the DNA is TGTGCCAGCCAAAAGGGGTTAGCGGGAGGGGTGTTCAATGAGCAGTTCTTC.

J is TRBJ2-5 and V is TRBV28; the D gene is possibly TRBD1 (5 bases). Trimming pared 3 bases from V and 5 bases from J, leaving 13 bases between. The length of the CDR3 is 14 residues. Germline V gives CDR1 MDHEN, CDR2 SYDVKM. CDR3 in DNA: TGTGCCAGCAGTTTTTATACAGGAAGGGAGACCCAGTACTTC. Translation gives CASSFYTGRETQYF.

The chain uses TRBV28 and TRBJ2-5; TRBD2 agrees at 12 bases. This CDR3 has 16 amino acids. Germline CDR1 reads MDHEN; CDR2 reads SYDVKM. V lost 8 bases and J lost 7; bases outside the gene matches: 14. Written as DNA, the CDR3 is TGTGCCAGCGGTGATCCACTAGCGGGGGGTATAGGGACCCAGTACTTC. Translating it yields CASGDPLAGGIGTQYF.

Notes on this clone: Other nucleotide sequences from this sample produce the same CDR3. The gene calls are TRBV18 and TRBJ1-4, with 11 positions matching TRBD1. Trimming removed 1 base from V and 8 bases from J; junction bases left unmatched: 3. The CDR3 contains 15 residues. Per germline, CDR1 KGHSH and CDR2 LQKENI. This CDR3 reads CASSPRGQGGEKLFF. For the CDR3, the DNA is TGTGCCAGCTCACCACGGGGACAGGGGGGCGAAAAACTGTTTTTT.

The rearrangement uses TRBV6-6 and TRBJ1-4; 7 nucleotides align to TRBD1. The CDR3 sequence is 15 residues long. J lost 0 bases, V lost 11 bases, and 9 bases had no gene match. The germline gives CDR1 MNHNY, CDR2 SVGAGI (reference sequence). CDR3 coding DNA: TGTGCCGCGTGGACAGGCGATGCAACTAATGAAAAACTGTTTTTT. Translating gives CAAWTGDATNEKLFF.